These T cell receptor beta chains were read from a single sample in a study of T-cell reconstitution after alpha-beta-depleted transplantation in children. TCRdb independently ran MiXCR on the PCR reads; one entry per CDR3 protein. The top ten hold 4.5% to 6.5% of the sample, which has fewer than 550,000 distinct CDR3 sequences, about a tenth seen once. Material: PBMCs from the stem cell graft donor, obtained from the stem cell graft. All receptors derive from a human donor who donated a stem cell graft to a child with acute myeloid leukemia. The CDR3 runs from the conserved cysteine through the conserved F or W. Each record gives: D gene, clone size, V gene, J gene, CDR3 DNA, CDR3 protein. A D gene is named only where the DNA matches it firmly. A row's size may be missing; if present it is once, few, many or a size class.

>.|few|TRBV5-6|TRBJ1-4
TGTGCCAGCAGCTTGTACAGGGAGGCTAATGAAAAACTGTTTTTT
CASSLYREANEKLFF
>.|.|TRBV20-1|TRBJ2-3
TGCAGTGCTACCGACCAGGGGCGCAACACAGATACGCAGTATTTT
CSATDQGRNTDTQYF
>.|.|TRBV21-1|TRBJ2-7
TGTGCCAGCAAAATTCAGGGACCCCCTAGGCACGAGCAGTACTTC
CASKIQGPPRHEQYF
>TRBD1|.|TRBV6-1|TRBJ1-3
TGTGCCAGCAGTCGTGAGTTTGCCGGGACAGGGACTGGAAACACCATATATTTT
CASSREFAGTGTGNTIYF
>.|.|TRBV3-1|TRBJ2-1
TGTGCCAGCAGCCAAGGGGCACTAGCATCCAATGAGCAGTTCTTC
CASSQGALASNEQFF
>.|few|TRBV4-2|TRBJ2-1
TGTGCCAGCAGCCAAGGGTCGGTTGAGGGGGATGAGCAGTTCTTC
CASSQGSVEGDEQFF
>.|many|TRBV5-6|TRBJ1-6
TGTGCCAGCAGCGTCCGGGACCGGGGTTGGTCACCCCTCCACTTT
CASSVRDRGWSPLHF
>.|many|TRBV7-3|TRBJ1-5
TGTGCCAGCAGTCGGGGCGCGGGACAGCCCCAGCATTTT
CASSRGAGQPQHF
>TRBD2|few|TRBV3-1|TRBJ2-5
TGTGCCAGCAGCCCCTCTAGCGGGGGCTACGAGATCTCCAAGAAGACCCAGTACTTC
CASSPSSGGYEISKKTQYF
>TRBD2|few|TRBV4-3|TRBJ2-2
TGCGCCAGCAGCCTAGGGTCGGGAGGGAGCACCGGGGAGCTGTTTTTT
CASSLGSGGSTGELFF
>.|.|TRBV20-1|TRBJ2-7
TGCAGTGCTACTAAACAGGTGGACGAGCAGTACTTC
CSATKQVDEQYF
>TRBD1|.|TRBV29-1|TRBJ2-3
TGCAGCGTTGTGGGACAGACGCAGTATTTT
CSVVGQTQYF
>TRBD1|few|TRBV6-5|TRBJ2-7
TGTGCCAGCAGTTTGGAGACCGGGACAGGGGGCCACGAGCAGTACTTC
CASSLETGTGGHEQYF
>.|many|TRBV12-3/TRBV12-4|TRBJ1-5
TGTGCCAGCAGTTTAGGTCGACAGGGCAATCAGCCCCAGCATTTT
CASSLGRQGNQPQHF
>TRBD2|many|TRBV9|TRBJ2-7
TGTGCCAGCAGCCCCGGGCTAGCGGGTAACTCCTACGAGCAGTACTTC
CASSPGLAGNSYEQYF
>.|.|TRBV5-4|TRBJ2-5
TGTGCCAGCAGCCTGCCGGGGCCAGCGGAACAAGAGACCCAGTACTTC
CASSLPGPAEQETQYF
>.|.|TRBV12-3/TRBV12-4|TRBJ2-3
TGTGCCAGCAGTTTCTCCGCAGGAGCAGATACGCAGTATTTT
CASSFSAGADTQYF
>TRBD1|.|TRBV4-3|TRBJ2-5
TGCGCCAGCAGCCAAGAGAACAGGGGTACAGAGACCCAGTACTTC
CASSQENRGTETQYF
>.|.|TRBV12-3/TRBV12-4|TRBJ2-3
TGTGCCAGCAGTTGCTCCGGGGGCACAGATACGCAGTATTTT
CASSCSGGTDTQYF
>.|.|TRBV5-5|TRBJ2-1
TGTGCCAGCAGCTCCGGGGTCTTGCACAATGAGCAGTTCTTC
CASSSGVLHNEQFF
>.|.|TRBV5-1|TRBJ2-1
TGCGCCAGCAGCGTTGGGGGACCCGAGGGCAATGAGCAGTTCTTC
CASSVGGPEGNEQFF
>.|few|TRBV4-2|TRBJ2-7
TGTGCCAGCAGCCATGAGGTCAGGGCCTACGAGCAGTACTTC
CASSHEVRAYEQYF
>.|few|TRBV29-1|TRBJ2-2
TGCAGCGTTCAGAAAGGGGCCGCCGGGGAGCTGTTTTTT
CSVQKGAAGELFF
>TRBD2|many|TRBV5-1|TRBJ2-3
TGCGCCAGCAGCTGGCGGGGGGATACGCAGTATTTT
CASSWRGDTQYF
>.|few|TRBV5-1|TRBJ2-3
TGCGCCAGCAGCTTGGCCGACCCGCTGGATACGCAGTATTTT
CASSLADPLDTQYF
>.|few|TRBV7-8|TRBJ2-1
TGTGCCAGCAGCTTATGGCGGGATGAGCAGTTCTTC
CASSLWRDEQFF